This is a list of T cell receptor beta chains from one sample in a study of identical twins' blood T cells. TCRdb re-derived calls from the 5' RACE reads in MiXCR, one entry per CDR3 protein. The sample records 350,000 to 450,000 distinct CDR3 sequences, approximately 30% being singletons. Sequencing input: PBMCs. These receptors all come from a woman between 18 and 55 years old in good health. The CDR3 runs from the conserved cysteine through the conserved F or W. D genes are given only for firm matches. Where a row states a size, it is once, few, many or the class of an expanded clone; other rows omit it.

size	D	V	J	DNA	CDR3
few	NA	TRBV19	TRBJ2-1	TGTTCCAGTAGGACAGACAGGCGGGTCTACAATGAGCAGTTCTTC	CSSRTDRRVYNEQFF
NA	TRBD1	TRBV20-1	TRBJ1-1	TGCAGTGCCCGAAACAGGGGTTCTTACACTGAAGCTTTCTTT	CSARNRGSYTEAFF
many	NA	TRBV2	TRBJ1-1	TGTGCCAGCGGAAGACAGAACACTGAAGCTTTCTTT	CASGRQNTEAFF
many	NA	TRBV15	TRBJ1-5	TGTGCCACCAGCAGAGGAGGATACCCCAATCAGCCCCAGCATTTT	CATSRGGYPNQPQHF
NA	NA	TRBV27	TRBJ1-2	TGTGCCAGCAGTTTAGGGGGATATAACTATGGCTACACCTTC	CASSLGGYNYGYTF
NA	NA	TRBV5-5	TRBJ2-2	TGTGCCAGCGGCACTCTTCAGGGCGAGGGGACCGGGGAGCTGTTTTTT	CASGTLQGEGTGELFF
NA	NA	TRBV6-2/TRBV6-3	TRBJ1-1	NA	CASSSSGRWNTEAFF
many	TRBD1	TRBV20-1	TRBJ2-7	TGCAGTGCGAGGACAGGAAAGACGAACGAGCAGTACTTC	CSARTGKTNEQYF
NA	NA	TRBV20-1	TRBJ1-5	TGCAGTGCTAGAGTGCGCGGTGGGAGCAATCAGCCCCAGCATTTT	CSARVRGGSNQPQHF
few	NA	TRBV7-9	TRBJ2-1	TGTGCCAGCAGCAAAGCAGGGAAAACGATTTACAATGAGCAGTTCTTC	CASSKAGKTIYNEQFF
NA	NA	TRBV7-9	TRBJ1-1	TGTGCCAGCAGCTACCTTCGGACAGCGAACACTGAAGCTTTCTTT	CASSYLRTANTEAFF
NA	NA	TRBV18	TRBJ1-4	TGTGCCAGCTCACTACGGACAGAGAAAAAACTGTTTTTT	CASSLRTEKKLFF
many	TRBD1	TRBV2	TRBJ1-1	TGTGCCAGCAATCCACAGGGGAGGGACACTGAAGCTTTCTTT	CASNPQGRDTEAFF
few	NA	TRBV20-1	TRBJ1-6	TGCAGTGCTAGTATTTCCGGGACCAATAATTCACCCCTCCACTTT	CSASISGTNNSPLHF
few	TRBD1	TRBV29-1	TRBJ1-1	TGCAGCGTTGCCCGACAGGGGTCGACTGAAGCTTTCTTT	CSVARQGSTEAFF
NA	NA	TRBV3-1	TRBJ2-7	TGTGCCGGCAGCCAATTAAGGTACAACTCCTACGAGCAGTACTTC	CAGSQLRYNSYEQYF
NA	NA	TRBV7-2	TRBJ2-1	TGTGCCAGCAGCTTAGTGTTAGCCGCCAATGAGCAGTTCTTC	CASSLVLAANEQFF
NA	NA	TRBV6-5	TRBJ2-2	TGTGCCAGCAGTTACTCTGGGGCAAACACCGGGGAGCTGTTTTTT	CASSYSGANTGELFF
NA	NA	TRBV10-1	TRBJ2-7	TGCGCCAGCAGTGAGGACTTTTTCGGCGAGCAGTACTTC	CASSEDFFGEQYF
NA	NA	TRBV12-3/TRBV12-4	TRBJ1-1	TGTGCCAGCAGCGGCTTCGGCTCGAACACTGAAGCTTTCTTT	CASSGFGSNTEAFF
NA	NA	TRBV13	TRBJ2-1	TGTGCCAGCAGCTTTCGGTCGGCCGACGATGAGCAGTTCTTC	CASSFRSADDEQFF
few	TRBD1	TRBV9	TRBJ1-4	TGTGCCAGCAGCGTAACAGGGGGCTTTGAAAAACTGTTTTTT	CASSVTGGFEKLFF
NA	TRBD1	TRBV5-1	TRBJ1-1	TGCGCCAGCAGCACCCGACAGGGGGCACGTGGAAACACTGAAGCTTTCTTT	CASSTRQGARGNTEAFF
NA	TRBD2	TRBV6-4	TRBJ2-3	TGTGCCAGCAGTGTGGTAGCGGGGGCAGATACGCAGTATTTT	CASSVVAGADTQYF
NA	TRBD2	TRBV19	TRBJ2-2	TGTGCCAGCAAAGGGACTAGCGGTGTCACCGGGGAGCTGTTTTTT	CASKGTSGVTGELFF
NA	NA	TRBV20-1	TRBJ2-5	TGCAGTGCTAGAGATACGGGCAGGGGCCCGGGGACCCAGTACTTC	CSARDTGRGPGTQYF
NA	NA	TRBV7-9	TRBJ1-2	TGTGCCAGCAGCTTAGCTACCAGGGAGGATGGCTACACCTTC	CASSLATREDGYTF
few	TRBD1	TRBV7-9	TRBJ1-5	TGTGCCAGCAGCTTAGAACAGGGGAATCAGCCCCAGCATTTT	CASSLEQGNQPQHF
few	NA	TRBV6-6	TRBJ1-2	TGTGCCAGCAGTTACTCGGGCCAGGGTCCGGGCTACACCTTC	CASSYSGQGPGYTF
NA	NA	TRBV9	TRBJ1-2	TGTGCCAGCGTGGCCAACTATGGCTACACCTTC	CASVANYGYTF
NA	NA	TRBV29-1	TRBJ2-2	TGCAGCGCTTGGATGGGGGACACCGGGGAGCTGTTTTTT	CSAWMGDTGELFF
few	NA	TRBV20-1	TRBJ2-3	TGCAGTGCTAGCGCAGCCATAGTCACAGATACGCAGTATTTT	CSASAAIVTDTQYF
NA	TRBD2	TRBV24-1	TRBJ2-1	TGTGCCACCAGGAGACTGGGGGGGAATGAGCAGTTCTTC	CATRRLGGNEQFF
NA	NA	TRBV6-5	TRBJ1-3	TGTGCCAGCAGCGTTACTAGGCAGGTCTCTGGAAACACCATATATTTT	CASSVTRQVSGNTIYF
few	NA	TRBV7-2	TRBJ1-4	TGTGCCAGCAGCCCATTAACTAATGAAAAACTGTTTTTT	CASSPLTNEKLFF
few	NA	TRBV6-6	TRBJ2-1	TGTGCCTGTAGGTGGGAGGCCTACAATGAGCAGTTCTTC	CACRWEAYNEQFF
few	TRBD1	TRBV11-2	TRBJ1-1	TGTGCCAGCAGCCGGACAGGGGCTGAAGCTTTCTTT	CASSRTGAEAFF
NA	NA	TRBV20-1	TRBJ1-3	TGCAGTGCAACCTACCGGGCTTACTCTGGAAACACCATATATTTT	CSATYRAYSGNTIYF
few	NA	TRBV5-1	TRBJ2-7	TGCGCCAGCAGAACAGGGCGGTACGAGCAGTACTTC	CASRTGRYEQYF
NA	NA	TRBV29-1	TRBJ2-4	TGCAGCGTCCAGGGGAGCGGTGGCATTCAGTACTTC	CSVQGSGGIQYF
NA	TRBD1	TRBV3-1	TRBJ1-5	TGTGCCAGCAGCCAAGGCCTGGGACAGGGGGCGTTAGGTCAGCCCCAGCATTTT	CASSQGLGQGALGQPQHF